This T cell receptor (beta chain) was identified in a study of blood T cell repertoires in COVID-19. The wider study: Italy, Spain and the United States were the sources of the convalescent and acute COVID-19 samples. Sample material is recorded as cDNA or gDNA derived from T cells, B-cell-depleted T cells, or PBMCs.

V lost 2 bases and J 3 bases, leaving 17 bases between the germline ends. Germline assignment: CDR1 MGHRA and CDR2 YSYEKL. There are 16 residues in the CDR3. Per the original data handling: Estimation of nucleated cell counts was performed using reference gene primer amplification. Produced via immunoSEQ multiplex PCR; TCRdb's table is partial and in-frame only. D and trimming come from the DNA, and the V and J calls and clone size come from that table. The sample carries around 140,000 clones, about four fifths recorded once. The chain couples TRBV4-1 to TRBJ2-7; perhaps TRBD1 as D (5 bases). This receptor was identified in a human donor with acute or convalescent COVID-19. The donor label of this sample is uncertain. The sequencing input was peripheral blood. The CDR3 protein is CASSQPTSRDYYEQYF. CDR3 nucleotide sequence: TGCGCCAGCAGCCAACCTACGTCCAGGGATTACTACGAGCAGTACTTC.